The entry below describes one TCR beta chain. This sample was taken from a study of CD8 T cells in ankylosing spondylitis. Germline CDR1 is MNHEY and CDR2 is SVGEGT. This CDR3 has 13 amino acids. Trimming left V 7 bases short and J 7 bases short, with 14 bases between. The TCR beta libraries were generated through quantitative 5'-RACE incorporating molecular barcodes. TCRdb fed the 5' RACE reads into MiXCR, producing one record per CDR3 protein. The data contain roughly 230,000 distinct CDR3 sequences, roughly 8.2% of them singletons. The genes are TRBV6-2 or TRBV6-3 and TRBJ2-1; D gene uncertain. Sequences were obtained from blood, either unsorted or a sorted T cell fraction (not recorded which). The receptor was derived from a female donor with ankylosing spondylitis or in good health (not recorded which). In nucleotides, the CDR3 is TGTGCCAGCACTCCAACGTCGGTAAATGAGCAGTTCTTC. This codes for CASTPTSVNEQFF.